The 2 T cell receptor beta chains reported below all come from one sample, sequenced in a study of cytomegalovirus exposure and HLA in healthy donors. The PCR made use of 60 Vbeta and 13 Jbeta primers. The data were produced by immunoSEQ multiplex PCR, yet TCRdb's version contains in-frame clones alone and is incomplete. The repertoire holds about 59,000 clones, with 80% as singletons. The sample was PBMCs. The receptors stem from a woman aged 40 to 55 in good health and CMV-seronegative.

J is TRBJ2-3 and V is TRBV7-3, with 7 bases identical to TRBD2. V shed 6 bases and J 3 bases; nucleotides not matched to a gene: 12. CDR3 length equals 16 residues. Germline V gene sequence: CDR1 SGHTA, CDR2 FQGTGA. CDR3 region: CASSQAGLVATDTQYF. CDR3 nucleotides: TGTGCCAGCAGTCAAGCTGGACTAGTTGCGACAGATACGCAGTATTTT. The entire variable domain, with the rest obtained from reference TRBV7-3 and TRBJ2-3, is as follows: GAGVSQTPSNKVTEKGKYVELRCDPISGHTALYWYRQSLGQGPEFLIYFQGTGAADDSGLPNDRFFAVRPEGSVSTLKIQRTERGDSAVYLCASSQAGLVATDTQYFGPGTRLTVL.

V usage is TRBV19 and J usage is TRBJ1-5; possible D gene TRBD1, 5 bases. The CDR3 consists of 15 residues. Germline-derived CDR1 and CDR2 are LNHDA and SQIVND (reference sequence). Trimming took 3 bases from V and 0 from J, leaving 9 bases between them. CDR3 DNA sequence: TGTGCCAGTAGTATTTGGGGGGGTAGCAATCAGCCCCAGCATTTT. It is translated as CASSIWGGSNQPQHF.